The rows below give T cell receptor beta chains drawn from one sample of a study of T cells during gluten challenge in celiac disease. MiXCR, applied by TCRdb to the single-cell sequencing reads, yields one record per CDR3 protein. The sample shows some 400 distinct CDR3 sequences, around 32% of them seen only once. Sequenced here: gluten-specific CD4+ T cells sorted from the duodenum using tetramers, sampled at baseline or on day 14 of gluten challenge (not recorded which). Receptor source: a female donor with celiac disease. CDR3s include the opening cysteine and the closing phenylalanine or tryptophan. A D gene is named only where the DNA matches it firmly. Some rows mark clone size as missing; the rest say once, few, many or name a class of expanded clone.

cdr3_aa: CSGWTGGSYNEQFF
cdr3_nt: TGCAGCGGCTGGACAGGGGGATCCTACAATGAGCAGTTCTTC
d_call: TRBD1
j_call: TRBJ2-1
v_call: TRBV29-1
clone_size: few

cdr3_aa: CSAEQGNGNRPQHF
cdr3_nt: TGCAGTGCTGAACAGGGAAACGGGAATCGGCCCCAGCATTTT
d_call: -
j_call: TRBJ1-5
v_call: TRBV20-1
clone_size: -

cdr3_aa: CASSWRGLQETQYF
cdr3_nt: TGTGCCAGCAGTTGGAGGGGGCTCCAAGAGACCCAGTACTTC
d_call: -
j_call: TRBJ2-5
v_call: TRBV27
clone_size: -

cdr3_aa: CSGGGWEGTQYF
cdr3_nt: TGCAGCGGGGGCGGCTGGGAGGGGACCCAGTACTTC
d_call: TRBD2
j_call: TRBJ2-5
v_call: TRBV29-1
clone_size: many

cdr3_aa: CASSLRSSGAHEQYF
cdr3_nt: TGTGCCAGCAGCTTAAGGTCTAGCGGGGCCCACGAGCAGTACTTC
d_call: TRBD2
j_call: TRBJ2-7
v_call: TRBV7-2
clone_size: medium-sized

cdr3_aa: CATSSGRELRRETQYF
cdr3_nt: TGTGCCACCAGCAGTGGGCGGGAGCTTCGGCGAGAGACCCAGTACTTC
d_call: TRBD2
j_call: TRBJ2-5
v_call: TRBV15
clone_size: few